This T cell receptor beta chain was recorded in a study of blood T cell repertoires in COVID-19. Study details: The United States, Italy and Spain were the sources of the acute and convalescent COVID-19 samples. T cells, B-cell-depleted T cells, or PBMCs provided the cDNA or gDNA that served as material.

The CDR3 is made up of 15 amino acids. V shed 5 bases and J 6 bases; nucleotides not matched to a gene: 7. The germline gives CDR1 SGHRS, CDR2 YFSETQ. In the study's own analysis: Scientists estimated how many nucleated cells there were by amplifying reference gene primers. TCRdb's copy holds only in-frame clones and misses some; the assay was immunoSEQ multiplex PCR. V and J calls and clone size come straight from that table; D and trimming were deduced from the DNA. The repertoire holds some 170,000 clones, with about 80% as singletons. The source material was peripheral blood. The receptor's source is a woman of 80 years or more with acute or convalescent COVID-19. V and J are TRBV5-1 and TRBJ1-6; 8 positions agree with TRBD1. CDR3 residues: CASRYDRGINSPLHF. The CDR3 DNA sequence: TGCGCCAGCAGGTATGACAGGGGAATTAATTCACCCCTCCACTTT.